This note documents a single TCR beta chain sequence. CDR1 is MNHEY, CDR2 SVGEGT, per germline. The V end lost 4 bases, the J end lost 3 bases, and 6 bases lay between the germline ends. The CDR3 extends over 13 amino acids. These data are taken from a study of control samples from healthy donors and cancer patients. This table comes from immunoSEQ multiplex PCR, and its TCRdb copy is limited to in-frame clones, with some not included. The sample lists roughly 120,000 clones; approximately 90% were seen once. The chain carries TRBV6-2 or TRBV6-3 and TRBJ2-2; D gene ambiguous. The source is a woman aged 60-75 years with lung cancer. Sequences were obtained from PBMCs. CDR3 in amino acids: CASSSEYTGELFF. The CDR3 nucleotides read TGTGCCAGCAGTTCAGAATACACCGGGGAGCTGTTTTTT.